The 24 T cell receptor beta chains presented below share a single source sample, sequenced in a study of blood T cell repertoires in COVID-19. Sequenced by immunoSEQ multiplex PCR; TCRdb stores in-frame clones only, minus some. The table records 100,000 to 150,000 clones, around four fifths of them present only once. Material: peripheral blood. All receptors come from a human donor in a cohort sampled during active COVID-19.

The chain recombines TRBV2 with TRBJ1-2, with a tentative D call TRBD1 (5 bases). Trimming took 4 bases from V and 4 from J, leaving 13 bases between them. This CDR3 comprises 14 residues. The germline V gene has CDR1 SNHLY and CDR2 FYNNEI. The CDR3 loop reads CASSATGVGYGYTF. The CDR3 nucleotides read TGTGCCAGCAGTGCGACGGGGGTCGGCTATGGCTACACCTTC.

The V gene is TRBV4-3, the J gene TRBJ1-2; D gene uncertain. V was trimmed by 0 bases and J by 4 bases, leaving 6 bases between them. Germline CDR1 is LGHNA and CDR2 is YSLEER. The CDR3 sequence is 13 residues long. The CDR3 is CASSQDEGYGYTF. CDR3 bases: TGCGCCAGCAGCCAAGATGAGGGCTATGGCTACACCTTC.

The V and J genes are TRBV5-1 and TRBJ2-7; 10 bases align to TRBD2. This CDR3 has 15 residues. Germline lookup yields CDR1 SGHRS and CDR2 YFSETQ. Trimming cost V 7 bases and J 2 bases; bases outside gene matches: 9. This CDR3 reads CASGPTSGKTYEQYF. CDR3 sequence (DNA): TGCGCCAGCGGCCCAACTAGCGGGAAGACCTACGAGCAGTACTTC. Full variable domain (remainder filled in from reference TRBV5-1 and TRBJ2-7): KAGVTQTPRYLIKTRGQQVTLSCSPISGHRSVSWYQQTPGQGLQFLFEYFSETQRNKGNFPGRFSGRQFSNSRSEMNVSTLELGDSALYLCASGPTSGKTYEQYFGPGTRLTVT.

The V gene is TRBV24-1, the J gene TRBJ2-2; D perhaps matches TRBD2 (6 bases). Trimming removed 0 bases at V and 1 base at J, with 8 bases between. Germline CDR1 and CDR2: KGHDR and SFDVKD. The CDR3 spans 16 residues. This chain's CDR3 is CATSDLVGRNTGELFF. The CDR3 DNA reads TGTGCCACCAGTGATTTGGTCGGGAGGAACACCGGGGAGCTGTTTTTT.

The chain recombines TRBV11-3 with TRBJ2-2, with a weak D call TRBD2 (5 bases). Germline V lookup: CDR1 SGHNT, CDR2 YENEEA. V was cut by 1 base and J by 7 bases, with 16 bases left in between. This CDR3 contains 16 residues. The CDR3 here is CASSLGGSRGNGELFF. The DNA of the CDR3 is TGTGCCAGCAGCTTAGGAGGGTCACGGGGTAACGGGGAGCTGTTTTTT.

The chain combines TRBV18 with TRBJ1-5; D perhaps matches TRBD1 (5 bases). V dropped 2 bases and J dropped 4 bases, with 12 bases sitting between them. From germline, CDR1 is KGHSH and CDR2 LQKENI. The CDR3 contains 15 residues. CDR3 amino acids: CASSPGQGGNQPQHF. Written as DNA, the CDR3 is TGTGCCAGCTCACCAGGGCAGGGAGGAAATCAGCCCCAGCATTTT.

The V gene is TRBV5-1, the J gene TRBJ2-1, with TRBD1 identical over 9 bases. The germline CDR1 and CDR2 sequences are SGHRS and YFSETQ. This CDR3 is built from 15 residues. Trimming took 1 base from V and 4 from J; bases not matched to a gene: 3. The CDR3 DNA is TGCGCCAGCAGCTTGCTGACAGGGGGGTACAATGAGCAGTTCTTC. Its translation is CASSLLTGGYNEQFF.

This chain joins TRBV30 and TRBJ2-7, with D perhaps matching TRBD2 (6 bases). The CDR3 sequence is 12 residues long. Per the germline V gene, CDR1 is GTSNPN and CDR2 is SVGIG (reference sequence). This chain's CDR3 is CAGVGGGYEQYF. The CDR3 region has the DNA TGTGCGGGTGTGGGGGGAGGTTACGAGCAGTACTTC.

In this sample, this clone turned up a few times. The rearrangement uses TRBV2 and TRBJ1-6; the match to TRBD1 covers 12 bases. The germline CDR1 and CDR2 sequences are SNHLY and FYNNEI. This CDR3 is 15 amino acids long. Trimming took 3 bases from V and 9 from J; bases not matched to a gene: 3. In DNA, the CDR3 is TGTGCCAGCAGTGAGGGGACAGGGGGCATTTCACCCCTCCACTTT. It encodes CASSEGTGGISPLHF.

The V and J genes are TRBV27 and TRBJ2-7; 8 nucleotides align to TRBD2. The V segment lost 0 bases and the J segment 2 bases; nucleotides outside the gene matches: 9. The germline gives CDR1 MNHEY, CDR2 SMNVEV (reference sequence). The CDR3 is made up of 17 amino acids. The CDR3 here is CASSLSSSAGGPYEQYF. The CDR3 coding sequence is TGTGCCAGCAGTTTATCGAGCTCGGCGGGAGGACCCTACGAGCAGTACTTC.

The V gene is TRBV7-9, the J gene TRBJ1-5, with 8 bases matching TRBD1. This CDR3 is built from 15 residues. Per the germline V gene, CDR1 is SEHNR and CDR2 is FQNEAQ (reference sequence). J gave up 5 bases and V 5 bases, and 8 bases lay outside the gene matches. CDR3 DNA: TGTGCCAGCAGCGCGACAGGGGACGCGCATCAGCCCCAGCATTTT. As protein: CASSATGDAHQPQHF.

The J gene is TRBJ2-1, the V gene TRBV28; 7 positions agree with TRBD2. Per the germline V gene, CDR1 is MDHEN and CDR2 is SYDVKM. CDR3 length equals 14 residues. V was pared by 6 bases and J by 1 base, with 3 bases of the junction left unmatched. The CDR3 region is CASSSGGSYNEQFF. Here the CDR3 DNA reads TGTGCCAGCAGCTCCGGGGGGTCCTACAATGAGCAGTTCTTC.

The chain has TRBV5-4 and TRBJ2-1; 8 bases are a match to TRBD1. V shed 3 bases, J shed 4 bases, and the junction held 9 bases outside the gene matches. Germline lookup yields CDR1 SGHNT and CDR2 YYREEE (reference sequence). This CDR3 is 16 amino acids long. CDR3 DNA: TGTGCCAGCAGCTCGATTGGACAGGGTCCTTACAATGAGCAGTTCTTC. This encodes CASSSIGQGPYNEQFF.

This clone is a singleton in its sample. This chain connects TRBV19 to TRBJ2-1, with TRBD2 matching over 10 bases. V lost 3 bases and J lost 7; bases outside the gene matches: 6. The CDR3 covers 15 residues. CDR1 LNHDA and CDR2 SQIVND come from the germline V gene (reference sequence). CDR3 nucleotides: TGTGCCAGTAGTATGCAGCGGGGGGGTGTGAATGAGCAGTTCTTC. Protein sequence: CASSMQRGGVNEQFF.

The chain combines TRBV19 with TRBJ1-1; TRBD1 is a possible D gene (5 bases). The CDR3 contains 15 residues. V was clipped by 2 bases and J by 4 bases, with 14 bases between them. Germline CDR1 and CDR2: LNHDA and SQIVND (reference sequence). CDR3 DNA: TGTGCCAGTAGTATAAGCCTTGGCAGGGTCACTGAAGCTTTCTTT. Its translation is CASSISLGRVTEAFF. Complete variable domain (other parts from reference TRBV19 and TRBJ1-1): DGGITQSPKYLFRKEGQNVTLSCEQNLNHDAMYWYRQDPGQGLRLIYYSQIVNDFQKGDIAEGYSVSREKKESFPLTVTSAQKNPTAFYLCASSISLGRVTEAFFGQGTRLTVV.

The chain couples TRBV9 to TRBJ1-2; D is ambiguous. The CDR3 consists of 15 residues. Germline CDR1 is SGDLS and CDR2 is YYNGEE. V was shortened by 3 bases and J by 0 bases, with 12 bases between the two germline ends. CDR3 residues: CASSAPTRSNYGYTF. The DNA of the CDR3 is TGTGCCAGCAGCGCTCCGACAAGATCTAACTATGGCTACACCTTC.

The chain combines TRBV4-1 with TRBJ2-7; 9 bases align to TRBD1. Germline trimming cut 4 bases from V and 3 bases from J; bases unmatched to any gene: 10. The germline gives CDR1 MGHRA, CDR2 YSYEKL. The CDR3 runs to 16 residues. DNA of the CDR3: TGCGCCAGCAGCCCAAGTATAGGGACAGGGTACTACGAGCAGTACTTC. Its translation: CASSPSIGTGYYEQYF.

V usage is TRBV14 and J usage is TRBJ1-2, with D possibly matching TRBD1 (6 bases). V was trimmed by 5 bases and J by 8 bases, leaving 15 bases between them. CDR1 SGHDN and CDR2 FVKESK come from the germline V gene. The CDR3 length is 13 residues. The CDR3 spells CASSSDRWGGYTF. CDR3 coding DNA: TGTGCCAGCAGCTCTGACAGGTGGGGCGGCTACACCTTC.

This chain joins TRBV7-2 and TRBJ1-6; perhaps TRBD1 as D (5 bases). The CDR3 has 15 residues. Germline-derived CDR1 and CDR2 are SGHTA and FQGNSA. V gave up 3 bases and J gave up 4 bases, with 10 bases separating them. CDR3 sequence reads: CASSFTGGYNSPLHF. CDR3 bases: TGTGCCAGCAGCTTTACAGGTGGATATAATTCACCCCTCCACTTT.

The chain couples TRBV5-5 to TRBJ2-2; weak D call: TRBD2 (6 bases). Trimming removed 0 bases at V and 7 bases at J, with 10 bases between. CDR1 is SGHKS and CDR2 is YYEKEE in the germline V gene (reference sequence). This CDR3 spans 14 amino acids. The DNA of the CDR3 is TGTGCCAGCAGCTTGGCCGCGGGATACGGGGAGCTGTTTTTT. Translated: CASSLAAGYGELFF.

This clone showed up just a few times. At one boundary the junction diverges from the germline segment, which might be a read error. CDR3 nucleotides: TGTGCCAGCACCTTGATGACTAGCGGGGAAGGAGAGACCCAGTACTTC. This encodes CASTLMTSGEGETQYF. The chain links TRBV5-6 to TRBJ2-5; 11 nucleotides match TRBD2. Germline CDR1 and CDR2: SGHDT and YYEEEE. The CDR3 contains 16 residues. Full variable domain (remainder filled in from reference TRBV5-6 and TRBJ2-5): DAGVTQSPTHLIKTRGQQVTLRCSPKSGHDTVSWYQQALGQGPQFIFQYYEEEERQRGNFPDRFSGHQFPNYSSELNVNALLLGDSALYLCASTLMTSGEGETQYFGPGTRLLVL.

J is TRBJ2-1 and V is TRBV7-8, with TRBD2 matching over 7 bases. The V gene end was trimmed by 2 bases and the J gene end by 8 bases; junction bases not matched to a gene: 3. This CDR3 is built from 13 residues. Germline V gene sequence: CDR1 SGHVS, CDR2 FQNEAQ. Here the CDR3 reads CASSLRAGDEQFF. The DNA of the CDR3 is TGTGCCAGCAGCTTAAGGGCGGGAGATGAGCAGTTCTTC.

J is TRBJ1-5 and V is TRBV29-1, with no clear D. The CDR3 loop spans 13 amino acids. From germline, CDR1 is SQVTM and CDR2 ANQGSEA. V shed 5 bases and J shed 3 bases, with 11 bases lying between them. CDR3 nucleotide sequence: TGCAGCGTTAGGAGGGATATCAATCAGCCCCAGCATTTT. Protein product: CSVRRDINQPQHF.

The chain links TRBV5-4 to TRBJ2-7, with TRBD2 matching 8 bases. The CDR3 extends over 13 amino acids. V lost 4 bases, J lost 7 bases, and 7 bases stayed unmatched. The V gene's germline CDR1 is SGHNT and CDR2 YYREEE (reference sequence). CDR3 DNA: TGTGCCAGCAGCGGGGGACTAGGGAGAGAGCAGTACTTC. Translated: CASSGGLGREQYF.